The 4 T cell receptor beta chains in this list originate from one sample, sequenced in a study of blood T cell repertoires in COVID-19 (dated by TCRdb to 2018 to 2021). The receptor library was made with the immunoSEQ multiplex PCR assay. Not all clones reach the TCRdb copy of this immuneACCESS table, which keeps in-frame sequences only. Checked studies attribute under half of the gap to unresolved V genes and leave the rest unexplained. Across this sample there are about 480,000 clones, with around 90% seen only once. The ten most abundant clones make up 7.8% of the sample. The sequenced material came from peripheral blood. These TCRs come from a woman aged 45-59 years with COVID-19, enrolled during active disease.

The chain recombines TRBV20-1 with TRBJ1-1; unclear D gene. CDR1 and CDR2 (germline): DFQATT, SNEGSKA (reference sequence). The V and J ends lost 3 bases and 5 bases respectively, with 16 bases between them. The CDR3 covers 14 residues. The CDR3 here is CSASGESAETEAFF. CDR3 DNA: TGCAGTGCTAGTGGGGAGTCCGCTGAAACTGAAGCTTTCTTT.

The table lists this clone with a count of one. The J gene is TRBJ1-3, the V gene TRBV2; no reliable D call. This CDR3 spans 15 amino acids. V gave up 3 bases and J gave up 0 bases, with 9 bases separating them. From germline, CDR1 is SNHLY and CDR2 FYNNEI. CDR3 in amino acids: CASSEYLYSGNTIYF. The DNA for the CDR3 is TGTGCCAGCAGTGAGTACCTCTACTCTGGAAACACCATATATTTT.

This chain uses TRBV10-3 with TRBJ2-3; D gene ambiguous. Trimming cost V 10 bases and J 1 base, with 15 bases left between them. Germline values: CDR1 ENHRY, CDR2 SYGVKD. The CDR3 is made up of 14 amino acids. The CDR3 DNA reads TGTGCCACGAGGCTCGTGGCGGGCACAGATACGCAGTATTTT. It encodes CATRLVAGTDTQYF.

On this clone: This sample includes further DNA sequences coding for the same CDR3. This rearrangement joins TRBV5-6 to TRBJ1-5; a possible D gene is TRBD1 (5 bases). Trimming cost V 0 bases and J 7 bases, with 11 bases left between them. This CDR3 spans 14 amino acids. Germline V lookup: CDR1 SGHDT, CDR2 YYEEEE. The CDR3: CASSLGQGGQPQHF. DNA of the CDR3: TGTGCCAGCAGCTTGGGGCAGGGAGGGCAGCCCCAGCATTTT. Full variable domain (remainder filled in from reference TRBV5-6 and TRBJ1-5): DAGVTQSPTHLIKTRGQQVTLRCSPKSGHDTVSWYQQALGQGPQFIFQYYEEEERQRGNFPDRFSGHQFPNYSSELNVNALLLGDSALYLCASSLGQGGQPQHFGDGTRLSIL.